These T cell receptor beta chains were read from a single sample in a study of cytomegalovirus exposure and HLA in healthy donors. Repertoires were generated with immunoSEQ multiplex PCR, while TCRdb's copy carries only in-frame clones and drops some. The top ten hold about 6.7% of the sample, which has 130,000 or so clones, 75% to 90% seen once. Sequenced sample: PBMCs. The source of these receptors is a young woman in good health and CMV-seropositive. CDR3s include the opening cysteine and the closing phenylalanine or tryptophan. Each record gives: V gene, J gene, clone size, D gene, CDR3 protein, CDR3 DNA. A D gene is named only where the DNA matches it firmly. Size is omitted from some rows. Given values are once, few, many or a class for expanded clones.

V gene: TRBV7-6; J gene: TRBJ2-5; clone size: few; D gene: .; CDR3 protein: CASSLVERETQYF; CDR3 DNA: TGTGCCAGCAGCTTAGTCGAGAGAGAGACCCAGTACTTC
V gene: TRBV11-3; J gene: TRBJ2-1; clone size: .; D gene: TRBD2; CDR3 protein: CASSLEGTSGTNEQFF; CDR3 DNA: TGTGCCAGCAGCCTCGAGGGGACTAGCGGGACAAATGAGCAGTTCTTC
V gene: TRBV28; J gene: TRBJ2-7; clone size: few; D gene: TRBD1; CDR3 protein: CASRDRGPNEQYF; CDR3 DNA: TGTGCCAGCAGGGACAGGGGGCCGAACGAGCAGTACTTC
V gene: TRBV7-3; J gene: TRBJ2-5; clone size: .; D gene: TRBD1; CDR3 protein: CASSLTGGLETQYF; CDR3 DNA: TGTGCCAGCAGCCTGACAGGGGGCTTAGAGACCCAGTACTTC
V gene: TRBV2; J gene: TRBJ2-3; clone size: few; D gene: .; CDR3 protein: CASGRDSGDTQYF; CDR3 DNA: TGTGCCAGCGGGCGGGACAGCGGAGATACGCAGTATTTT
V gene: TRBV5-1; J gene: TRBJ1-4; clone size: .; D gene: TRBD1; CDR3 protein: CASSRTGGEYEKLFF; CDR3 DNA: TGCGCCAGCAGCCGGACAGGGGGCGAGTATGAAAAACTGTTTTTT
V gene: TRBV4-2; J gene: TRBJ2-3; clone size: few; D gene: .; CDR3 protein: CASSLRMGASYTDTQYF; CDR3 DNA: TGTGCCAGCAGCTTAAGGATGGGCGCCTCCTACACAGATACGCAGTATTTT
V gene: TRBV7-9; J gene: TRBJ2-2; clone size: .; D gene: .; CDR3 protein: CASSQGWNTGELFF; CDR3 DNA: TGTGCCAGCAGCCAGGGATGGAACACCGGGGAGCTGTTTTTT
V gene: TRBV7-3; J gene: TRBJ2-2; clone size: .; D gene: .; CDR3 protein: CASSPGLNTGELFF; CDR3 DNA: TGTGCCAGCAGTCCCGGACTGAACACCGGGGAGCTGTTTTTT
V gene: TRBV28; J gene: TRBJ2-1; clone size: .; D gene: .; CDR3 protein: CASSPAESQFF; CDR3 DNA: TGTGCCAGCAGTCCCGCGGAGTCGCAGTTCTTC
V gene: TRBV5-6; J gene: TRBJ1-2; clone size: .; D gene: TRBD1; CDR3 protein: CASSLLKSGTGIYGYTF; CDR3 DNA: TGTGCCAGCAGCTTGTTAAAGTCCGGGACAGGGATCTATGGCTACACCTTC
V gene: TRBV19; J gene: TRBJ1-5; clone size: .; D gene: .; CDR3 protein: CASNPRGNQPQHF; CDR3 DNA: TGTGCCAGTAATCCGCGAGGCAATCAGCCCCAGCATTTT
V gene: TRBV10-3; J gene: TRBJ2-1; clone size: few; D gene: .; CDR3 protein: CAISENVGATYNEQFF; CDR3 DNA: TGTGCCATCAGTGAGAACGTGGGAGCTACCTACAATGAGCAGTTCTTC
V gene: TRBV28; J gene: TRBJ2-2; clone size: .; D gene: .; CDR3 protein: CASLIPGGFSAGGELFF; CDR3 DNA: TGTGCCAGTCTCATTCCTGGAGGCTTCTCGGCGGGCGGGGAGCTGTTTTTT
V gene: TRBV28; J gene: TRBJ1-2; clone size: .; D gene: .; CDR3 protein: CASSYQGSGYTF; CDR3 DNA: TGTGCCAGCAGTTACCAGGGGAGTGGCTACACCTTC
V gene: TRBV19; J gene: TRBJ2-2; clone size: few; D gene: .; CDR3 protein: CASSPRLSGELFF; CDR3 DNA: TGTGCCAGTAGTCCACGACTGAGCGGGGAGCTGTTTTTT
V gene: TRBV28; J gene: TRBJ2-7; clone size: .; D gene: .; CDR3 protein: CASSLVGLGYEQYF; CDR3 DNA: TGTGCCAGCAGTTTAGTGGGGCTAGGCTACGAGCAGTACTTC
V gene: TRBV6-1; J gene: TRBJ1-3; clone size: .; D gene: TRBD1; CDR3 protein: CASSGPRGPSGNTIYF; CDR3 DNA: TGTGCCAGCAGTGGTCCCAGGGGGCCCTCTGGAAACACCATATATTTT
V gene: TRBV5-1; J gene: TRBJ2-1; clone size: .; D gene: .; CDR3 protein: CAISTQAGSSYNEQFF; CDR3 DNA: TGCGCCATCTCTACTCAGGCGGGAAGCTCCTACAATGAGCAGTTCTTC
V gene: TRBV19; J gene: TRBJ2-7; clone size: .; D gene: TRBD1; CDR3 protein: CASTPRGRTEQYF; CDR3 DNA: TGTGCCAGTACCCCCAGGGGGCGTACCGAGCAGTACTTC
V gene: TRBV6-6; J gene: TRBJ1-5; clone size: .; D gene: TRBD1; CDR3 protein: CASRGGAGGDQPQHF; CDR3 DNA: TGTGCCAGCAGGGGGGGGGCAGGGGGCGACCAGCCCCAGCATTTT
V gene: TRBV2; J gene: TRBJ2-7; clone size: .; D gene: .; CDR3 protein: CASSRTVYEQYF; CDR3 DNA: TGTGCCAGCAGTCGGACTGTATACGAGCAGTACTTC
V gene: TRBV2; J gene: TRBJ2-7; clone size: .; D gene: .; CDR3 protein: CASSEEGSNSYEQYF; CDR3 DNA: TGTGCCAGCAGTGAAGAGGGGTCTAACTCCTACGAGCAGTACTTC
V gene: TRBV6-1; J gene: TRBJ2-7; clone size: .; D gene: .; CDR3 protein: CASSDFRASRSYEQYF; CDR3 DNA: TGTGCCAGCAGTGACTTCCGGGCTAGCAGGTCCTACGAGCAGTACTTC
V gene: TRBV19; J gene: TRBJ1-5; clone size: .; D gene: .; CDR3 protein: CASSSWAGSQHF; CDR3 DNA: TGTGCCAGTAGTTCATGGGCGGGGTCCCAGCATTTT
V gene: TRBV6-1; J gene: TRBJ1-5; clone size: .; D gene: .; CDR3 protein: CASTGGGAWDQPQHF; CDR3 DNA: TGTGCCAGCACCGGAGGGGGGGCCTGGGATCAGCCCCAGCATTTT
V gene: TRBV7-3; J gene: TRBJ2-1; clone size: .; D gene: TRBD2; CDR3 protein: CASSPQSGRVDEQFF; CDR3 DNA: TGTGCCAGCAGCCCCCAGTCCGGGAGGGTGGATGAGCAGTTCTTC
V gene: TRBV4-1; J gene: TRBJ2-6; clone size: .; D gene: .; CDR3 protein: CASSPQVSGANVLTF; CDR3 DNA: TGCGCCAGCAGCCCCCAGGTCTCTGGGGCCAACGTCCTGACTTTC